This TCR beta chain was documented in a study of blood T cell repertoires in COVID-19. Study-wide background: Samples came from the United States, Italy and Spain, spanning acute and convalescent COVID-19.

The assay was immunoSEQ multiplex PCR, and TCRdb's table has in-frame clones only and misses some. The sample shows 200,000 to 250,000 clones, 80% of them seen only once. This clone was detected only a few times. Per germline, CDR1 SGHTA and CDR2 FQGTGA. The CDR3 length is 15 residues. The V end lost 2 bases, the J end lost 5 bases, and 16 bases lay between the germline ends. The receptor comes from a man aged 25 to 40 with acute COVID-19. The J gene is TRBJ2-7, the V gene TRBV7-3; possible D gene TRBD2, 6 bases. Sequencing input: PBMCs or T cells enriched from blood (not recorded which). The CDR3 reads CASSLFSGGVDEQYF. CDR3 sequence (DNA): TGTGCCAGCAGCTTATTTTCCGGGGGAGTGGACGAGCAGTACTTC.